The rows below give T cell receptor beta chains drawn from one sample of a study of technical replicates of blood from a few donors. Only in-frame clones appear in the TCRdb table, and some are missing; sequencing was by immunoSEQ multiplex PCR. The repertoire holds tens of thousands of clones, with approximately 95% as singletons. Sequenced: T cells isolated from PBMCs. The receptors originated from a human donor in good health. Both conserved end residues are part of each CDR3. D genes are given only for firm matches.

d_call	j_call	v_call	cdr3_aa
TRBD2	TRBJ2-3	TRBV30	CAWSVGLAAEDTQYF
NA	TRBJ2-1	TRBV28	CASSLLGSSAYNEQFF
NA	TRBJ2-2	TRBV5-6	CASAWRASGSTGELFF
NA	TRBJ2-7	TRBV4-1	CASSPSGSYEQYF
NA	TRBJ2-5	TRBV7-7	CASSLEGGETQYF
NA	TRBJ1-5	TRBV9	CASSVSGINQPQHF
TRBD1	TRBJ2-7	TRBV19	CASRTAGTGGEQYF
NA	TRBJ1-6	TRBV5-1	CASRPLTGLGSPLHF
TRBD2	TRBJ2-1	TRBV2	CASNRGGRYRFF
TRBD2	TRBJ2-7	TRBV28	CASSFSGVAFSGRDRHLSSYEQYF
NA	TRBJ1-5	TRBV19	CATGTYSNQPQHF
TRBD1	TRBJ2-1	TRBV10-3	CAISGTGGSSYNEQFF
NA	TRBJ2-6	TRBV4-1	CASSQVDPRRRSPPSGANVLTF
TRBD2	TRBJ2-5	TRBV7-9	CASSPRTSGQETQYF
TRBD1	TRBJ2-3	TRBV5-4	CASSSFGGLGGRDTQYF
TRBD1	TRBJ2-7	TRBV29-1	CSVTKGGTGPYEQYF
NA	TRBJ1-2	TRBV7-9	CASSLGGAGYGYTF
TRBD1	TRBJ1-5	TRBV30	CAWSVSRGRWFSNQPQHF
NA	TRBJ2-2	TRBV28	CASTLGGRVNTGELFF
TRBD1	TRBJ2-7	TRBV28	CASSYVRGREQYF
TRBD2	TRBJ2-2	TRBV28	CASSLAVAGGVLFF
NA	TRBJ2-3	TRBV5-1	CASSSLEGDTQYF
TRBD2	TRBJ2-7	TRBV5-6	CASSLSGGARTYEQYF
TRBD2	TRBJ2-7	TRBV29-1	CSVAGGSSYEQYF
TRBD1	TRBJ1-1	TRBV6-5	CASSSPTGGNTEAFF
NA	TRBJ2-7	TRBV10-1	CASSGGSSEQYF
TRBD2	TRBJ2-1	TRBV14	CASSPFSGWQEQFF
NA	TRBJ2-7	TRBV5-4	CASSHITGNEQYF
NA	TRBJ1-1	TRBV19	CASSIAAGALTEAFF
NA	TRBJ2-3	TRBV19	CATEGEFTDTQYF
TRBD1	TRBJ1-1	TRBV27	CASSRGGAFTEAFF
TRBD1	TRBJ2-7	TRBV7-9	CASSLAGQGSYEQYF
NA	TRBJ2-5	TRBV18	CASSKTGVRRLLETQYF
NA	TRBJ2-1	TRBV7-9	CASSTDNNEQFF
NA	TRBJ2-7	TRBV6-1	CASSGRTLYEQYF
NA	TRBJ1-4	TRBV9	CASSVGGVDEKLFF
NA	TRBJ2-5	TRBV25-1	CASRGVGTQYF
TRBD2	TRBJ2-3	TRBV27	CASSSWTSGRTDTQYF